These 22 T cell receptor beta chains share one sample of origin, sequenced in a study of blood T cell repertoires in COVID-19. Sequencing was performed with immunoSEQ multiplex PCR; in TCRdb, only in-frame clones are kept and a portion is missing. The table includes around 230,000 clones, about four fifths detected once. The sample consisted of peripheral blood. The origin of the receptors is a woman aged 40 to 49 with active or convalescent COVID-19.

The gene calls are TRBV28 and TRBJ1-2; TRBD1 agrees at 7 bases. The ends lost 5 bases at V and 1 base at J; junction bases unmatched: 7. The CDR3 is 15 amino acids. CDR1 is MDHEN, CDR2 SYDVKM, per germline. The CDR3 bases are TGTGCCAGCAGTCTAGGGACAGAACTTAACTATGGCTACACCTTC. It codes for CASSLGTELNYGYTF.

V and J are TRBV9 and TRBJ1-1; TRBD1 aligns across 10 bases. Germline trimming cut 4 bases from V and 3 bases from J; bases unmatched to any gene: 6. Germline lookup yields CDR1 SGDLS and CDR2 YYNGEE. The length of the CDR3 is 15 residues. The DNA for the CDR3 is TGTGCCAGCAGCCCAAGAGGGACAGGGGACACTGAAGCTTTCTTT. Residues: CASSPRGTGDTEAFF.

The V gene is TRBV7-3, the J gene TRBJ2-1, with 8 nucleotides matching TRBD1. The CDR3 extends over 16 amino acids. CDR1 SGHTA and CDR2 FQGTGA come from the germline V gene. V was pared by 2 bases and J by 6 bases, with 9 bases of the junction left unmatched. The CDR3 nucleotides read TGTGCCAGCAGCTTACCAGGGGGCCCCTTAGGCAATGAGCAGTTCTTC. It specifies CASSLPGGPLGNEQFF.

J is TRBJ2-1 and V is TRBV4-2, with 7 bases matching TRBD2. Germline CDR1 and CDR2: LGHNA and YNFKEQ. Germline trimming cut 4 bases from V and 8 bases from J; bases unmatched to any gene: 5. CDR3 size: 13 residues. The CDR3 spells CASSPRTRDEQFF. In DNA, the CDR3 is TGTGCCAGCAGCCCTAGGACTAGAGATGAGCAGTTCTTC.

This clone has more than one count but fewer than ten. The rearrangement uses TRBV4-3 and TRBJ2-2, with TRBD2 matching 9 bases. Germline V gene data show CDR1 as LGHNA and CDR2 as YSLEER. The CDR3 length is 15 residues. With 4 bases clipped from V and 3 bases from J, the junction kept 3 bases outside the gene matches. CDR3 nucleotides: TGCGCCAGCAGCCTTATAGCGGGGGACACCGGGGAGCTGTTTTTT. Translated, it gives CASSLIAGDTGELFF.

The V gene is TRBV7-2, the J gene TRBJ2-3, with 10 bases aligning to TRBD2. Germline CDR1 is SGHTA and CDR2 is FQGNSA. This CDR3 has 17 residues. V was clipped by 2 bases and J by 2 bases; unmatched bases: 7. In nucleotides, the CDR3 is TGTGCCAGCAGCTTACGATCGGGACTAGCGCCCACAGATACGCAGTATTTT. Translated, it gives CASSLRSGLAPTDTQYF.

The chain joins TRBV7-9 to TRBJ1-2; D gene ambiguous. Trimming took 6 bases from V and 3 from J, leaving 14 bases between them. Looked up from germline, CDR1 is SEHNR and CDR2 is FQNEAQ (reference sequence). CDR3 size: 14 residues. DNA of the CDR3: TGTGCCAGCAGATATGGGATGGAGGACTATGGCTACACCTTC. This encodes CASRYGMEDYGYTF.

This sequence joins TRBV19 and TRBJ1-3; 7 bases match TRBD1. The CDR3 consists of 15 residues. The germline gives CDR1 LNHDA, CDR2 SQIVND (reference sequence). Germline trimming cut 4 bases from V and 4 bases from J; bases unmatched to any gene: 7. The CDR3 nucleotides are TGTGCCAGTAGTAAAGGAGGGGGCGCCGGAAACACCATATATTTT. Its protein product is CASSKGGGAGNTIYF.

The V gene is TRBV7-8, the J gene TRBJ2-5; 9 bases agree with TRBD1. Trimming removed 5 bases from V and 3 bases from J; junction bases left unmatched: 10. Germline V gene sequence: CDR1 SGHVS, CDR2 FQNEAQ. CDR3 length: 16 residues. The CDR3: CASSRSYGQGKETQYF. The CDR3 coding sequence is TGTGCCAGCAGCCGCTCATACGGACAGGGGAAAGAGACCCAGTACTTC.

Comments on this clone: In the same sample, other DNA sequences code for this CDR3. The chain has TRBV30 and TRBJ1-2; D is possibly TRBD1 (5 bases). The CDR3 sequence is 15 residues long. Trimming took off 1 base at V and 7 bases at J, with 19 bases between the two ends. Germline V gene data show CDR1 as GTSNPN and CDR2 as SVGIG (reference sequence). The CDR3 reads CAWSAKGRGGIGYTF. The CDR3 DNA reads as TGTGCCTGGAGTGCCAAGGGTCGGGGGGGGATTGGCTACACCTTC.

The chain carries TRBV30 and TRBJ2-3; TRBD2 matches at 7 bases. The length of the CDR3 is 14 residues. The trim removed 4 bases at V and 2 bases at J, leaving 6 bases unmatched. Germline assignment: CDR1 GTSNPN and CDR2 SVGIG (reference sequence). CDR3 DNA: TGTGCCTGGAATCCGGGAGGAGTCACAGATACGCAGTATTTT. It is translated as CAWNPGGVTDTQYF.

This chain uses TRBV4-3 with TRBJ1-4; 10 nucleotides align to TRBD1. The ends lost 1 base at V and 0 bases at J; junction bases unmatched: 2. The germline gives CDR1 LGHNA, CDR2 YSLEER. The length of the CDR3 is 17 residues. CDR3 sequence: CASSQGTGGATNEKLFF. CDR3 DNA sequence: TGCGCCAGCAGCCAAGGGACAGGGGGAGCAACTAATGAAAAACTGTTTTTT.

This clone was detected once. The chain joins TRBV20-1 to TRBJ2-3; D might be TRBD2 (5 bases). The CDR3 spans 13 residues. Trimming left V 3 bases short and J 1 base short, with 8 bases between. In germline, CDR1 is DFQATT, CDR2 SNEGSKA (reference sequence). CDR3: CSASSDGTDTQYF. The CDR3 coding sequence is TGCAGTGCTAGTAGCGACGGCACAGATACGCAGTATTTT.

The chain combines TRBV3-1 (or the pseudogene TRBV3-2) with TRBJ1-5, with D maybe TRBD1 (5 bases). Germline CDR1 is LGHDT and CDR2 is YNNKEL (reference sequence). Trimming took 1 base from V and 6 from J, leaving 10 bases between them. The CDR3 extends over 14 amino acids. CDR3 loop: CASSQAGSGQPQHF. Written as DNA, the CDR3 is TGTGCCAGCAGCCAAGCAGGGTCGGGTCAGCCCCAGCATTTT.

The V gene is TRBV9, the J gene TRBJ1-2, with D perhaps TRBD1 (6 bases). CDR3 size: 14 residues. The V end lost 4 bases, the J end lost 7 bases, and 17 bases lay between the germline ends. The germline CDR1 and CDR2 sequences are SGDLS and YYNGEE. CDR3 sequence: CASSNRPTGSGYTF. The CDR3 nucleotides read TGTGCCAGCAGCAACCGACCCACAGGGAGTGGCTACACCTTC. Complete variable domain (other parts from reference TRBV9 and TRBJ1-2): DSGVTQTPKHLITATGQRVTLRCSPRSGDLSVYWYQQSLDQGLQFLIQYYNGEERAKGNILERFSAQQFPDLHSELNLSSLELGDSALYFCASSNRPTGSGYTFGSGTRLTVV.

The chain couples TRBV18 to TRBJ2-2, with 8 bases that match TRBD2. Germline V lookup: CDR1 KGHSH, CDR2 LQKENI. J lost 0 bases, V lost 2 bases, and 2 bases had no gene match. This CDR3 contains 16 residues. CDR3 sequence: CASSPTSGTNTGELFF. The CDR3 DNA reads TGTGCCAGCTCACCAACTAGCGGAACGAACACCGGGGAGCTGTTTTTT.

The CDR3 nucleotides are TGCAGCGCTCACCCCCCGGGCGGGTACGCGACCTACGAGCAGTACTTC. Amino acid sequence: CSAHPPGGYATYEQYF. The chain employs TRBV29-1 and TRBJ2-7, with D tentatively TRBD2 (5 bases). Germline CDR1 and CDR2: SQVTM and ANQGSEA. The CDR3 length is 16 residues. V was pared by 7 bases and J by 2 bases, with 24 bases between.

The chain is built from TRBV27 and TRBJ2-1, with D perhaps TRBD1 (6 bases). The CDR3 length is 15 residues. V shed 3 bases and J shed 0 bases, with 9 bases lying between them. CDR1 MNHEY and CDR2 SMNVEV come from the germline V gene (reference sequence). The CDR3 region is CASSFARGSYNEQFF. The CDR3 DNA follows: TGTGCCAGCAGTTTTGCCAGGGGCTCCTACAATGAGCAGTTCTTC.

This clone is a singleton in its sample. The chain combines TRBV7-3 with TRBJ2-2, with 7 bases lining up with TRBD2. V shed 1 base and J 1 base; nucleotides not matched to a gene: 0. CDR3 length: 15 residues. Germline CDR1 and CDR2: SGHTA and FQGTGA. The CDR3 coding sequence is TGTGCCAGCAGCTTAATAGCGGGGAACACCGGGGAGCTGTTTTTT. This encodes CASSLIAGNTGELFF.

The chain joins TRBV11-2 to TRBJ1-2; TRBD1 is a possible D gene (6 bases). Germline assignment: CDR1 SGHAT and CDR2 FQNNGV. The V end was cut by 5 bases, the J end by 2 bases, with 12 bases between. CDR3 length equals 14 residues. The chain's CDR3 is CASSRTEINYGYTF. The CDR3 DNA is TGTGCCAGCAGCCGGACAGAGATAAACTATGGCTACACCTTC.

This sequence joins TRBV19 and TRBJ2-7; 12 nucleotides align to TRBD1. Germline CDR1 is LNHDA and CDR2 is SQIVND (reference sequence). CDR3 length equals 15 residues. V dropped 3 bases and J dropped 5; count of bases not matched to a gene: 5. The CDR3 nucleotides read TGTGCCAGTAGTATGATGGGACAGGGGGCGGACGAGCAGTACTTC. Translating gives CASSMMGQGADEQYF.

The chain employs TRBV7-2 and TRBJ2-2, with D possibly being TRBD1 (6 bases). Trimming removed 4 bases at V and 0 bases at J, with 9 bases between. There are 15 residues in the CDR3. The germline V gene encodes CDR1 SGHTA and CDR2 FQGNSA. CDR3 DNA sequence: TGTGCCAGCAGCTCACAGGGTCCGAACACCGGGGAGCTGTTTTTT. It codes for CASSSQGPNTGELFF.